This T cell receptor beta chain was sequenced during a study of monozygotic twins with inflammatory bowel disease. Study-wide findings and caveats: By inverse Simpson index, TCRbeta diversity was lower in IBD patients than in healthy co-twins.

To note about this clonotype: What it binds is not known.

cDNA synthesis was performed in eight separate reactions for each sample. TCRdb reprocessed the 5' RACE reads, with one entry per CDR3 protein and no DNA. The sample holds 93,000 or so distinct CDR3 sequences. The CDR3 totals 14 residues. From germline, CDR1 is SNHLY and CDR2 FYNNEI. What was sequenced was blood. V gene TRBV2 combines with J gene TRBJ2-5; the D call from TCRdb, TRBD1, cannot be confirmed without DNA. The clonotype comes from a human donor with ulcerative colitis or Crohn's disease, or a healthy co-twin of an affected twin (not recorded which). CDR3 loop: CASTLSRGEETQYF.